This entry lists 10 T cell receptor beta chains sequenced from one sample in a study of post-analysis software for immune sequencing data. Presence of unique molecular identifiers characterized the TCR beta cDNA libraries. Each CDR3 protein is one row after TCRdb ran MiXCR on the PCR reads. The sample lists hundreds of thousands of distinct CDR3 sequences, roughly 58% seen once, with over 4% in the top ten. Study-level findings and limits: Five or six TRBV segments were significantly more frequent in patients than in controls. TRBV5-6, TRBV5-1 and TRBV20-1 were among these segments.

These TCRs' antigens remain unknown. The specimen sequenced was blood. Receptors originate from a girl between 10 and 17 years old with multiple sclerosis.

The CDR3 DNA follows: TGTGCCAGCAGCCCCGAACTAGTTCGCAATGAGCAGTTCTTC. Protein product: CASSPELVRNEQFF. The chain carries TRBV7-6 and TRBJ2-1; tentatively, D is TRBD2 (5 bases). The CDR3 is 14 amino acids. Germline V lookup: CDR1 SGHVS, CDR2 FNYEAQ. V lost 5 bases, J lost 6 bases, and 14 bases lay in between.

The chain is built from TRBV20-1 and TRBJ2-1, with TRBD2 as a possible D gene (5 bases). The CDR3 spans 16 residues. Germline CDR1 is DFQATT and CDR2 is SNEGSKA (reference sequence). V gave up 5 bases and J gave up 4 bases, with 21 bases separating them. CDR3 sequence reads: CSALRGQSLTYNEQFF. DNA of the CDR3: TGCAGTGCTCTTAGAGGGCAGTCCTTAACTTACAATGAGCAGTTCTTC.

The chain uses TRBV10-3 and TRBJ2-3, with TRBD2 identical over 14 bases. Germline V gives CDR1 ENHRY, CDR2 SYGVKD. The CDR3 runs to 16 residues. Trimming cost V 6 bases and J 4 bases; bases outside gene matches: 6. CDR3 coding DNA: TGTGCCATCAGCCCGACTAGCGGGAGGGCCTCAGATACGCAGTATTTT. Its translation is CAISPTSGRASDTQYF.

The rearrangement joins TRBV7-2 to TRBJ2-2, with 9 bases matching TRBD2. The CDR3 sequence is 16 residues long. J lost 4 bases, V lost 1 base, and 4 bases had no gene match. The germline CDR1 and CDR2 sequences are SGHTA and FQGNSA. CDR3 amino acids: CASSLGGGRGTGELFF. The CDR3 DNA sequence: TGTGCCAGCAGCTTAGGCGGCGGGAGGGGCACCGGGGAGCTGTTTTTT.

The chain carries TRBV20-1 and TRBJ2-7, with 7 bases that match TRBD2. This CDR3 spans 16 amino acids. The germline gives CDR1 DFQATT, CDR2 SNEGSKA (reference sequence). The V and J ends lost 7 bases and 4 bases, in that order; junction bases with no gene match: 19. CDR3 region: CSVQQTSSGRRYEQYF. As DNA, the CDR3 is TGCAGTGTTCAGCAAACATCTAGCGGTAGGAGGTACGAGCAGTACTTC.

This clonotype has only a few counts. This rearrangement joins TRBV29-1 to TRBJ2-1; D assignment may be TRBD1 or TRBD2 (5 bases each). Germline loops: CDR1 SQVTM, CDR2 ANQGSEA. The ends were cut back, 6 bases at V and 7 bases at J, with 19 bases in the middle. The CDR3 has 14 residues. CDR3 sequence (DNA): TGCAGCGTCACCCTAGGGGCCGGGGTAAATGAGCAGTTCTTC. Translating it yields CSVTLGAGVNEQFF.

This clonotype was counted between two and nine times. The chain combines TRBV12-3 or TRBV12-4 with TRBJ2-1; TRBD2 might be the D (6 bases). The CDR3 is made up of 17 amino acids. Trimming shortened V by 2 bases and J by 0 bases, and 14 bases separated the two germline ends. The CDR3 DNA reads TGTGCCAGCAGTTTATTCTTGCGGGGTAGCTCCTACAATGAGCAGTTCTTC. Translating gives CASSLFLRGSSYNEQFF.

The sample holds a few counts of this clonotype. This chain uses TRBV20-1 with TRBJ2-5; 10 nucleotides agree with TRBD2. The CDR3 is 15 amino acids. The V gene's germline CDR1 is DFQATT and CDR2 SNEGSKA (reference sequence). Germline trimming cut 3 bases from V and 5 bases from J; bases unmatched to any gene: 9. The CDR3 DNA sequence: TGCAGTGCTAGTGGGCTAGCGGGAGCAGGGGAGACCCAGTACTTC. This encodes CSASGLAGAGETQYF.

The chain has TRBV29-1 and TRBJ2-7; 7 bases map to TRBD1. The V gene's germline CDR1 is SQVTM and CDR2 ANQGSEA. The V segment lost 6 bases and the J segment 4 bases; nucleotides outside the gene matches: 15. The CDR3 is 15 amino acids. CDR3 amino acids: CSVLTGVEILYEQYF. CDR3 sequence (DNA): TGCAGCGTCCTAACAGGGGTTGAAATATTATACGAGCAGTACTTC.

This chain joins TRBV4-2 and TRBJ1-2, with no clear D. The V and J ends lost 4 bases and 8 bases respectively, with 8 bases between them. CDR1 LGHNA and CDR2 YNFKEQ come from the germline V gene. This CDR3 is 11 amino acids long. This CDR3 reads CASSLDFGYTF. CDR3 DNA sequence: TGTGCCAGCAGCCTTGATTTCGGCTACACCTTC.